The 21 T cell receptor beta chains in this list originate from one sample, sequenced in a study of cytomegalovirus exposure and HLA in healthy donors (dated by TCRdb to the late 2010s). Library preparation was by the immunoSEQ multiplex PCR assay. For the multiplex PCR, a mixture combining 60 forward primers for TCR Vbeta segments and 13 reverse primers for TCR Jbeta segments was used. TCRdb limited this immuneACCESS table to in-frame rearrangements with V and J called. A share of clones is missing; checked studies link under half to unresolved V genes, and the rest is unexplained. The table kept for this sample lists about 84,000 clones. Approximately 0.58% of the sample belongs to the ten largest clones. The specimen sequenced was PBMCs. The receptors were sampled from a man aged 50 to 59 in good health and CMV-seronegative.

The rearrangement uses TRBV4-1 and TRBJ1-1; maybe TRBD1 (6 bases). Germline lookup yields CDR1 MGHRA and CDR2 YSYEKL. V was clipped by 1 base and J by 4 bases, with 13 bases between them. CDR3 length: 15 residues. The CDR3 DNA reads as TGCGCCAGCAGCCAAGTTTTAGGGGGGGCCACTGAAGCTTTCTTT. Residues: CASSQVLGGATEAFF.

The rearrangement uses TRBV29-1 and TRBJ2-2, with D maybe TRBD1 (6 bases). CDR3 size: 15 residues. The V and J ends lost 3 bases and 3 bases respectively, with 14 bases between them. Germline lookup yields CDR1 SQVTM and CDR2 ANQGSEA. The DNA of the CDR3 is TGCAGCGTTGAGGATGGCAGGGGAGACACCGGGGAGCTGTTTTTT. This gives the protein CSVEDGRGDTGELFF.

The chain combines TRBV6-1 with TRBJ1-2; 8 positions agree with TRBD1. This CDR3 comprises 18 residues. Trimming cost V 6 bases and J 0 bases; bases outside gene matches: 15. CDR1 and CDR2 from the germline V gene are MNHNS and SASEGT. The CDR3 DNA reads TGTGCCAGCAGCGAAAAACGGACAGGGAATCCTACTAACTATGGCTACACCTTC. This codes for CASSEKRTGNPTNYGYTF.

J is TRBJ2-5 and V is TRBV27; D gene ambiguous. CDR3 length: 13 residues. V gave up 1 base and J gave up 6 bases, with 9 bases separating them. Germline V CDR1 and CDR2: MNHEY, SMNVEV (reference sequence). The CDR3 is CASSLLASQTQYF. Written as DNA, the CDR3 is TGTGCCAGCAGTTTATTAGCATCTCAGACCCAGTACTTC.

The chain links TRBV18 to TRBJ2-7; 9 bases are shared with TRBD1. This CDR3 comprises 15 residues. V shed 3 bases and J 7 bases; nucleotides not matched to a gene: 10. Germline V gives CDR1 KGHSH, CDR2 LQKENI. This CDR3 reads CASSPPGGQGGEQYF. The CDR3 DNA is TGTGCCAGCTCACCTCCGGGGGGACAGGGAGGAGAGCAGTACTTC.

The chain carries TRBV27 and TRBJ2-3, with a possible D match to TRBD1 (6 bases). Trimming shortened V by 5 bases and J by 2 bases, and 11 bases separated the two germline ends. The CDR3 runs 14 residues. Germline CDR1 is MNHEY and CDR2 is SMNVEV (reference sequence). CDR3 sequence (DNA): TGTGCCAGCAGTCAGGACAGATCCACAGATACGCAGTATTTT. This gives the protein CASSQDRSTDTQYF.

About this clone: No conserved phenylalanine or tryptophan ends this CDR3, so it is likely a read error. The chain links TRBV29-1 to TRBJ2-3; maybe TRBD2 (6 bases). V lost 0 bases to trimming and J lost 0 bases, with 13 bases between them. The CDR3 consists of 16 residues. Per germline, CDR1 SQVTM and CDR2 ANQGSEA. This chain's CDR3 is CSVEDAGITSTDTQYL. CDR3 DNA sequence: TGCAGCGTTGAAGATGCGGGGATAACTAGCACAGATACGCAGTATCTT.

This chain links TRBV6-5 with TRBJ2-7; no clear D. The CDR3 is made up of 15 amino acids. With 0 bases removed from V and 3 bases from J, the gap between germline ends came to 12 bases. Germline V gives CDR1 MNHEY, CDR2 SVGAGI. CDR3 sequence: CASSYSSGNIYEQYF. The DNA for the CDR3 is TGTGCCAGCAGTTACTCCTCAGGAAACATCTACGAGCAGTACTTC.

This chain uses TRBV2 with TRBJ2-5; D unresolved. V was cut by 6 bases and J by 5 bases, with 10 bases left in between. The CDR3 is made up of 12 amino acids. CDR1 is SNHLY, CDR2 FYNNEI, per germline. This CDR3 is CASRRVLETQYF. The DNA for the CDR3 is TGTGCCAGCAGACGCGTACTGGAGACCCAGTACTTC.

The V gene is TRBV7-8, the J gene TRBJ1-5, with D possibly being TRBD1 (5 bases). CDR1 and CDR2 from the germline V gene are SGHVS and FQNEAQ. V gave up 2 bases and J gave up 0 bases, with 11 bases separating them. The CDR3 has 16 residues. This CDR3 reads CASSLRGDYSNQPQHF. The CDR3, as DNA: TGTGCCAGCAGCTTACGGGGGGACTATAGCAATCAGCCCCAGCATTTT.

CDR3 DNA: TGTGCCAGCAGTATACTAGCGGGGGGTGGGGAGACCCAGTACTTC. Its protein product is CASSILAGGGETQYF. The chain carries TRBV27 and TRBJ2-5; 12 nucleotides align to TRBD2. The CDR3 has 15 residues. The germline CDR1 and CDR2 sequences are MNHEY and SMNVEV (reference sequence). V lost 5 bases to trimming and J lost 5 bases; unmatched junction nucleotides: 6.

The rearrangement links TRBV30 to TRBJ1-2; D ambiguous. This CDR3 is built from 15 residues. Deletions cut 5 bases from V and 2 bases from J, with 18 bases between. Germline V CDR1 and CDR2: GTSNPN, SVGIG (reference sequence). CDR3 sequence: CAWEDRPNGNYGYTF. Written as DNA, the CDR3 is TGTGCCTGGGAGGATAGGCCGAATGGCAACTATGGCTACACCTTC.

This chain joins TRBV11-3 and TRBJ2-1, with 11 bases lining up with TRBD1. The CDR3 contains 15 residues. Losses at the gene ends were 5 bases for V and 8 bases for J; bases not matched to a gene: 8. The germline CDR1 and CDR2 sequences are SGHNT and YENEEA. The CDR3 nucleotides are TGTGCCAGCAGCGCGTCCGGGACAGGGGGGTATGAGCAGTTCTTC. This sequence encodes CASSASGTGGYEQFF.

The chain links TRBV7-3 to TRBJ1-6; D is possibly TRBD1 (6 bases). The V end was cut by 3 bases, the J end by 11 bases, with 11 bases between. This CDR3 spans 13 amino acids. Germline CDR1 SGHTA, CDR2 FQGTGA. CDR3 sequence (DNA): TGTGCCAGCAGCTTCCTAGGACAGCCACCCCTCCACTTT. Translating gives CASSFLGQPPLHF.

The J gene is TRBJ2-3, the V gene TRBV6-5, with TRBD2 identical over 12 bases. Germline-derived CDR1 and CDR2 are MNHEY and SVGAGI. The CDR3 has 15 residues. Losses at the gene ends were 2 bases for V and 10 bases for J; bases not matched to a gene: 7. The CDR3 DNA reads as TGTGCCAGCAGTTACCTTAAAGGACTAGCGGGATCGCAGTATTTT. This encodes CASSYLKGLAGSQYF.

The chain links TRBV29-1 to TRBJ2-3, with 9 positions matching TRBD1. The CDR3 is 15 amino acids. Per the germline V gene, CDR1 is SQVTM and CDR2 is ANQGSEA. V trimming: 7 bases; J trimming: 0 bases; junction bases outside the gene matches: 8. The CDR3 here is CSAFQDRGSTDTQYF. CDR3 nucleotides: TGCAGCGCCTTTCAGGACAGGGGTAGCACAGATACGCAGTATTTT.

As DNA, the CDR3 is TGTGCCAGCCAACGACGGGGGAATGAAAAACTGTTTTTT. Protein sequence: CASQRRGNEKLFF. The chain carries TRBV2 and TRBJ1-4, with a tentative D call TRBD1 (5 bases). Germline V gene sequence: CDR1 SNHLY, CDR2 FYNNEI. CDR3 length: 13 amino acids. V was clipped by 8 bases and J by 5 bases, with 12 bases between them.

The V and J genes are TRBV5-4 and TRBJ1-1, with 7 bases lining up with TRBD1. CDR1 and CDR2 from the germline V gene are SGHNT and YYREEE (reference sequence). The CDR3 sequence is 15 residues long. Trimming cost V 4 bases and J 1 base; bases outside gene matches: 7. This CDR3 reads CASSATGTANTEAFF. CDR3 nucleotides: TGTGCCAGCAGCGCGACCGGGACAGCGAACACTGAAGCTTTCTTT. The whole variable domain, remainder taken from reference TRBV5-4 and TRBJ1-1, is ETGVTQSPTHLIKTRGQQVTLRCSSQSGHNTVSWYQQALGQGPQFIFQYYREEENGRGNFPPRFSGLQFPNYSSELNVNALELDDSALYLCASSATGTANTEAFFGQGTRLTVV.

Remarks on this clone: This sample also contains other DNA sequences that code for the same CDR3. This sequence joins TRBV5-1 and TRBJ2-7; 7 bases map to TRBD1. This CDR3 contains 14 residues. J gave up 3 bases and V 8 bases, and 11 bases lay outside the gene matches. Per germline, CDR1 SGHRS and CDR2 YFSETQ. In DNA form, the CDR3 reads TGCGCCAGTAGCAAGGGACAGTTAGACTACGAGCAGTACTTC. This sequence encodes CASSKGQLDYEQYF.

V usage is TRBV29-1 and J usage is TRBJ2-7; D is possibly TRBD1 (6 bases). Trimming left V 5 bases short and J 9 bases short, with 23 bases between. Germline V lookup: CDR1 SQVTM, CDR2 ANQGSEA. CDR3 length equals 14 residues. The CDR3 sequence is CSVQGFVPYEGQYF. DNA for the CDR3: TGCAGCGTTCAGGGGTTTGTCCCCTACGAGGGGCAGTACTTC.

The CDR3 loop reads CASSLDSLAKFF. CDR3 DNA sequence: TGTGCCAGCAGCTTAGACTCTTTAGCCAAGTTTTTT. This chain joins TRBV7-9 and TRBJ1-4; D not resolved. The CDR3 loop spans 12 amino acids. Trimming cost V 1 base and J 16 bases, with 13 bases left between them. CDR1 is SEHNR, CDR2 FQNEAQ, per germline (reference sequence).